This T cell receptor beta chain was recovered during a study of T cells in Graves' hyperthyroidism and ophthalmopathy. TCR beta CDR3 region amplification was performed from RNA transcripts. During a first-round RT-PCR of the TCR CDR3, the HTBI primer set was used. TCRdb processed the multiplex PCR reads anew with MiXCR; each CDR3 protein has one entry. The sample has hundreds of thousands of distinct CDR3 sequences, 13% seen once. The CDR3 is 15 amino acids. Germline trimming cut 5 bases from V and 9 bases from J; bases unmatched to any gene: 12. Germline CDR1 and CDR2: SGHTA and FQGNSA. This clonotype occurred many times.

The specimen was blood. The TCR originated in a woman between 18 and 29 years old with Graves' hyperthyroidism. The chain combines TRBV7-2 with TRBJ2-1, with 8 bases matching TRBD2. The CDR3, as DNA: TGTGCCAGCAGCCACGGTGGTAGCGGGATCACTGAGCAGTTCTTC. Translated, it gives CASSHGGSGITEQFF.